These 29 T cell receptor beta chains came from one sample sequenced in a study of T cells in Graves' hyperthyroidism and ophthalmopathy. Template material for amplifying TCR beta CDR3 regions consisted of RNA transcripts. When the TCR CDR3 underwent first-round RT-PCR, the HTBI primer set was used. One entry per CDR3 protein, called by TCRdb with MiXCR from the multiplex PCR reads. The sample records roughly 700,000 distinct CDR3 sequences, under 45% being singletons. The sequencing input was blood. All receptors derive from a woman in her thirties or forties with Graves' hyperthyroidism.

This chain joins TRBV7-9 and TRBJ2-7; D gene ambiguous. From germline, CDR1 is SEHNR and CDR2 FQNEAQ (reference sequence). The CDR3 is made up of 16 amino acids. The ends were cut back, 5 bases at V and 0 bases at J, with 17 bases in the middle. CDR3 DNA sequence: TGTGCCAGCAGCCCTACTTTGGTTAGTCACTCCTACGAGCAGTACTTC. It yields the protein CASSPTLVSHSYEQYF.

This clonotype was seen more than once but under ten times. The J gene is TRBJ2-7, the V gene TRBV6-5, with 14 nucleotides matching TRBD2. Germline V CDR1 and CDR2: MNHEY, SVGAGI. The CDR3 contains 14 residues. The trim removed 6 bases at V and 4 bases at J, leaving 2 bases unmatched. In DNA, the CDR3 is TGTGCCAGCAGGGGACTAGCGGGGGCGTACGAGCAGTACTTC. This encodes CASRGLAGAYEQYF.

This clonotype has more than one count but fewer than ten. The chain combines TRBV6-5 with TRBJ1-5; D gene uncertain. This CDR3 comprises 15 residues. Trimming pared 6 bases from V and 4 bases from J, leaving 16 bases between. CDR1 is MNHEY and CDR2 is SVGAGI in the germline V gene. CDR3 sequence: CASSPTPLGNQPQHF. As DNA, the CDR3 is TGTGCCAGCAGCCCGACCCCGCTAGGGAATCAGCCCCAGCATTTT.

This chain uses TRBV7-8 with TRBJ2-6; TRBD1 matches 7 bases. There are 15 residues in the CDR3. Losses at the gene ends were 6 bases for V and 0 bases for J; bases not matched to a gene: 2. Germline values: CDR1 SGHVS, CDR2 FQNEAQ. CDR3 DNA: TGTGCCAGCAGGGGACAGTCCTCTGGGGCCAACGTCCTGACTTTC. Translating it yields CASRGQSSGANVLTF.

In regard to this clonotype: An end of the junction differs from the germline gene, which may be a read error. This chain uses TRBV12-3 or TRBV12-4 with TRBJ1-2; possible D gene TRBD1, 5 bases. The CDR3 contains 14 residues. The CDR3 spells CASSLARQNYGHTF. The CDR3 DNA follows: TGTGCCAGCAGTTTAGCGCGACAGAACTATGGCCACACCTTC.

The chain joins TRBV19 to TRBJ1-2; possibly TRBD1 for D (6 bases). The CDR3 runs to 13 residues. With 8 bases removed from V and 3 bases from J, the gap between germline ends came to 13 bases. CDR1 and CDR2 from the germline V gene are LNHDA and SQIVND (reference sequence). This CDR3 is CASARGGHYGYTF. The CDR3 nucleotides are TGTGCCAGTGCCCGCGGGGGCCACTATGGCTACACCTTC.

The genes are TRBV9 and TRBJ2-7; TRBD2 matches at 7 bases. The V and J ends lost 0 bases and 5 bases, in that order; junction bases with no gene match: 11. The CDR3 consists of 16 residues. CDR1 is SGDLS and CDR2 is YYNGEE in the germline V gene. CDR3 residues: CASSVEPSREFHEQYF. The CDR3 DNA reads as TGTGCCAGCAGCGTAGAACCGTCGCGGGAGTTCCACGAGCAGTACTTC.

A word on this clonotype: A much larger clone differs by one base, so this may be a read error. The rearrangement links TRBV7-9 to TRBJ2-7; 8 bases are shared with TRBD2. The germline gives CDR1 SEHNR, CDR2 FQNEAQ (reference sequence). CDR3 length: 17 amino acids. The DNA for the CDR3 is TGTGCCAGCAGCCTAGCGGGTTTTGTGGGGGGCTCCTACGGGCAGTACTTC. This gives the protein CASSLAGFVGGSYGQYF.

As regards this clonotype: No conserved phenylalanine or tryptophan ends this CDR3, so it is likely a read error. It is unclear where the CDR3 begins or ends on the DNA, so no DNA is shown, and the CDR3 is as TCRdb lists it. This chain joins TRBV9 and TRBJ2-7. The length of the CDR3 is 10 amino acids, counting both ends. The germline V gene encodes CDR1 SGDLS and CDR2 YYNGEE. The CDR3 protein is CASGRGDGST.

At least ten counts were recorded for this clonotype. The chain recombines TRBV6-5 with TRBJ2-7; D not certain. Germline CDR1 reads MNHEY; CDR2 reads SVGAGI. The CDR3 covers 14 residues. V gave up 6 bases and J gave up 0 bases, with 12 bases separating them. The CDR3 sequence: CASRLSSYSYEQYF. CDR3 bases: TGTGCCAGCAGGCTCTCCAGTTACTCCTACGAGCAGTACTTC.

To note about this clonotype: This sequence may be a read error, since a much larger clone differs from it by one base. The chain employs TRBV10-3 and TRBJ2-7; D unclear. The V gene lost 6 bases and the J gene lost 5 bases, with 14 bases spanning the gap. The V gene's germline CDR1 is ENHRY and CDR2 SYGVKD. The CDR3 is made up of 13 amino acids. DNA for the CDR3: TGTGCCATCAGCTCCACGATAGGGCACGAGCAGTACTTC. Its protein is CAISSTIGHEQYF.

Comments on this clonotype: The CDR3 end shows no conserved phenylalanine or tryptophan, and so a read error is likely. The chain combines TRBV12-3 or TRBV12-4 with TRBJ1-1, with a weak D call TRBD1 (5 bases). Trimming left V 4 bases short and J 1 base short, with 7 bases between. The CDR3 covers 13 residues. CDR3 sequence reads: CASSSQENTEAFS. The CDR3 DNA sequence: TGTGCCAGCAGTTCACAGGAGAACACTGAAGCTTTCTCT.

This clonotype has only a few counts. Here the CDR3 DNA reads TGCGCCAGCAGCCAAGGGGGACTAGCGGGGGCCGGGGAGCTGTTTTTT. Its translation is CASSQGGLAGAGELFF. The chain links TRBV5-1 to TRBJ2-2; 14 bases agree with TRBD2. The J segment lost 6 bases and the V segment lost 4 bases, leaving 5 bases of the junction unmatched. The CDR3 contains 16 residues. Per the germline V gene, CDR1 is SGHRS and CDR2 is YFSETQ.

The chain uses TRBV15 and TRBJ2-7; the D is unclear. Trimming shortened V by 0 bases and J by 9 bases, and 9 bases separated the two germline ends. The CDR3 extends over 12 amino acids. Germline CDR1 reads LNHNV; CDR2 reads YYDKDF (reference sequence). The CDR3 nucleotides read TGTGCCACCAGCAGAGATCAGGATGTGCAGTACTTC. Encoded protein: CATSRDQDVQYF.

This clonotype was counted between two and nine times. This rearrangement joins TRBV20-1 to TRBJ1-2; 7 positions agree with TRBD1. In germline, CDR1 is DFQATT, CDR2 SNEGSKA (reference sequence). Trimming removed 3 bases from V and 4 bases from J; junction bases left unmatched: 8. The CDR3 is 14 amino acids. CDR3 sequence: CSARSQGVTYGYTF. Written as DNA, the CDR3 is TGCAGTGCTAGGAGCCAGGGGGTGACCTATGGCTACACCTTC.

The chain carries TRBV9 and TRBJ1-2; no clear D gene. This CDR3 contains 19 residues. Germline values: CDR1 SGDLS, CDR2 YYNGEE. With 1 base removed from V and 0 bases from J, the gap between germline ends came to 22 bases. The CDR3, as DNA: TGTGCCAGCAGCGTACTCTTGGGCTCGACGGCCCTAGCTAACTATGGCTACACCTTC. It specifies CASSVLLGSTALANYGYTF.

The rearrangement links TRBV5-6 to TRBJ2-7; the match to TRBD1 covers 7 bases. There are 15 residues in the CDR3. Per the germline V gene, CDR1 is SGHDT and CDR2 is YYEEEE. J gave up 2 bases and V 3 bases, and 8 bases lay outside the gene matches. The CDR3 sequence: CASSSTGPGTYEQYF. CDR3 nucleotides: TGTGCCAGCAGCTCGACAGGGCCGGGGACCTACGAGCAGTACTTC.

This clonotype was picked up many times. The DNA for the CDR3 is TGTGCCAGTAGTATATTCATACACACTGAAGCTTTCTTT. Amino acids: CASSIFIHTEAFF. The chain combines TRBV19 with TRBJ1-1; D call uncertain. From germline, CDR1 is LNHDA and CDR2 SQIVND (reference sequence). This CDR3 has 13 amino acids. V was trimmed by 2 bases and J by 3 bases, leaving 7 bases between them.

The chain employs TRBV30 and TRBJ1-2; D is unclear. Trimming shortened V by 2 bases and J by 2 bases, and 6 bases separated the two germline ends. The CDR3 contains 12 residues. In germline, CDR1 is GTSNPN, CDR2 SVGIG (reference sequence). The CDR3 is CAWSPQNYGYTF. CDR3 nucleotides: TGTGCCTGGAGTCCACAAAACTATGGCTACACCTTC.

This clonotype has ten or more counts. The chain couples TRBV6-5 to TRBJ1-5, with D possibly matching TRBD1 (6 bases). From germline, CDR1 is MNHEY and CDR2 SVGAGI. With 5 bases removed from V and 0 bases from J, the gap between germline ends came to 8 bases. The length of the CDR3 is 14 residues. The chain's CDR3 is CASSRTASNQPQHF. CDR3 nucleotide sequence: TGTGCCAGCAGTAGGACAGCTAGCAATCAGCCCCAGCATTTT.

This clonotype appeared a few times. The V gene is TRBV6-5, the J gene TRBJ1-2; TRBD1 is a possible D gene (6 bases). Germline V gene lookup returns CDR1 MNHEY and CDR2 SVGAGI. Trimming stripped 0 bases from V and 0 bases from J, with 14 bases between. CDR3 length: 17 amino acids. Here the CDR3 DNA reads TGTGCCAGCAGTTACTCGTTTGGGGGCCGAGCTAACTATGGCTACACCTTC. Its translation: CASSYSFGGRANYGYTF.

To note about this clonotype: This sequence may be a read error, since a much larger clone differs from it by one base. The rearrangement uses TRBV19 and TRBJ1-1; 8 positions agree with TRBD1. Germline V lookup: CDR1 LNHDA, CDR2 SQIVND (reference sequence). This CDR3 has 13 amino acids. The CDR3 protein is CASNQGASTEALF. Here the CDR3 DNA reads TGTGCCAGTAATCAGGGGGCGTCCACTGAAGCTCTCTTT.

This clonotype was found many times. The CDR3 DNA is TGTGCCAGCAGCTTAGGTAGCGGGAGTTTCTCCGAGCAGTACTTC. Translated, it gives CASSLGSGSFSEQYF. The V gene is TRBV7-6, the J gene TRBJ2-7; 9 bases agree with TRBD2. CDR3 length: 15 amino acids. Germline-derived CDR1 and CDR2 are SGHVS and FNYEAQ. V gave up 1 base and J gave up 6 bases; unmatched junction bases: 7.

This clonotype was seen repeatedly, ten times or more. CDR3 DNA: TGTGCCAGCAGTCCCTTCGTGGATTTCAATTCACCCCTCCACTTT. Protein product: CASSPFVDFNSPLHF. V and J are TRBV6-5 and TRBJ1-6; D gene uncertain. The germline V gene has CDR1 MNHEY and CDR2 SVGAGI. V dropped 5 bases and J dropped 7 bases, with 15 bases sitting between them. The length of the CDR3 is 15 residues.

The chain employs TRBV6-2 or TRBV6-3 and TRBJ1-2; 9 nucleotides align to TRBD1. The CDR3 is 16 amino acids. J lost 4 bases, V lost 5 bases, and 11 bases had no gene match. The V gene's germline CDR1 is MNHEY and CDR2 SVGEGT. The CDR3 nucleotides are TGTGCCAGCAGTGAAGGAGGACCACAGGGGGCCTATGGCTACACCTTC. Amino acids: CASSEGGPQGAYGYTF.

This clonotype was picked up many times. The chain combines TRBV29-1 with TRBJ1-5, with D perhaps matching TRBD1 (6 bases). Germline CDR1 is SQVTM and CDR2 is ANQGSEA. The CDR3 is made up of 13 amino acids. The V gene lost 4 bases and the J gene lost 3 bases, with 10 bases spanning the gap. The CDR3 sequence is CSVADRVNQPQHF. In nucleotides, the CDR3 is TGCAGCGTTGCGGACAGAGTCAATCAGCCCCAGCATTTT.

Regarding this clonotype: A much bigger clone sits one base away, suggesting this may be a read error. V usage is TRBV12-3 or TRBV12-4 and J usage is TRBJ1-5; D perhaps matches TRBD1 (6 bases). CDR3 length: 13 amino acids. The V gene lost 5 bases and the J gene lost 8 bases, with 13 bases spanning the gap. The CDR3 DNA is TGTGCCAGCAGTCGACAGGTAGGCAAGCCCCAGCATTTT. This translates into CASSRQVGKPQHF.

The chain is built from TRBV12-5 and TRBJ2-5; 7 nucleotides match TRBD1. J gave up 5 bases and V 5 bases, and 11 bases lay outside the gene matches. CDR1 is LGHNT and CDR2 is FRNRAP in the germline V gene. CDR3 size: 15 residues. DNA of the CDR3: TGTGCTAGTGGTGGGGGTAGGGGGCTTCAGGAGACCCAGTACTTC. It codes for CASGGGRGLQETQYF. Complete variable domain (other parts from reference TRBV12-5 and TRBJ2-5): DARVTQTPRHKVTEMGQEVTMRCQPILGHNTVFWYRQTMMQGLELLAYFRNRAPLDDSGMPKDRFSAEMPDATLATLKIQPSEPRDSAVYFCASGGGRGLQETQYFGPGTRLLVL.

Worth noting for this clonotype: This sequence may be a read error, since a much larger clone differs from it by one base. The chain combines TRBV7-6 with TRBJ2-7; weak D call: TRBD2 (6 bases). The V gene lost 4 bases and the J gene lost 3 bases, with 19 bases spanning the gap. This CDR3 is 16 amino acids long. Germline loops: CDR1 SGHVS, CDR2 FNYEAQ. The CDR3 nucleotides are TGTGCCAGCAGCTATGGGGGGAGCGATAGCGGCTACGAGCAGTACTTC. Protein product: CASSYGGSDSGYEQYF.